The 28 T cell receptor beta chains listed next were all sequenced from one sample in a study of naive CD8 T cells in extremely preterm neonates. Cord blood came from elective full-term cesareans at 37-41 weeks without labor or membrane rupture. Using immunoSEQ multiplex PCR, the repertoire was profiled, and TCRdb retains in-frame clones only, with some absent. The table has 7,500 to 9,500 clones, around 98% seen once. The sample taken for sequencing was naive CD8+ T cells from cord blood. The receptors were gathered from a newborn in good health.

The chain employs TRBV5-6 and TRBJ2-1, with D possibly TRBD1 on 6 matching bases. The CDR3 has 16 residues. From germline, CDR1 is SGHDT and CDR2 YYEEEE. V was trimmed by 4 bases and J by 0 bases, leaving 14 bases between them. CDR3 DNA sequence: TGTGCCAGCAGCGTTCGGTCCAGGGGCTCCTACAATGAGCAGTTCTTC. It is translated as CASSVRSRGSYNEQFF.

This chain connects TRBV7-9 to TRBJ2-1; D might be TRBD2 (6 bases). The ends were cut back, 2 bases at V and 5 bases at J, with 10 bases in the middle. Looked up from germline, CDR1 is SEHNR and CDR2 is FQNEAQ (reference sequence). The CDR3 has 14 residues. CDR3 sequence (DNA): TGTGCCAGCAGCTTACGGCTAGCGAACAATGAGCAGTTCTTC. The encoded protein is CASSLRLANNEQFF.

The rearrangement joins TRBV7-3 to TRBJ1-1; 8 bases line up with TRBD1. With V trimmed by 5 bases and J by 4 bases, 6 bases remained unmatched. The CDR3 has 14 amino acids. Germline V CDR1 and CDR2: SGHTA, FQGTGA. The CDR3 DNA reads as TGTGCCAGCAGCCCTACAGGGGGAAGCACTGAAGCTTTCTTT. Translating it yields CASSPTGGSTEAFF.

CDR3 sequence (DNA): TGCAGCGTTGGAGGGGGGGGGAGTACTGAAGCTTTCTTT. Translation gives CSVGGGGSTEAFF. V gene TRBV29-1 combines with J gene TRBJ1-1, with TRBD1 as a possible D gene (6 bases). Per germline, CDR1 SQVTM and CDR2 ANQGSEA. The CDR3 has 13 amino acids. V was cut by 4 bases and J by 5 bases, with 14 bases left in between.

The genes are TRBV4-1 and TRBJ2-7; D perhaps matches TRBD1 (5 bases). The germline CDR1 and CDR2 sequences are MGHRA and YSYEKL. V lost 5 bases and J 3 bases, leaving 11 bases between the germline ends. CDR3 size: 13 residues. The DNA of the CDR3 is TGCGCCAGCAGCTCTTCGACAGACTACGAGCAGTACTTC. Translated, it gives CASSSSTDYEQYF.

This sequence joins TRBV29-1 and TRBJ2-7, with a weak D call TRBD2 (6 bases). The CDR3 runs to 13 residues. Trimming shortened V by 4 bases and J by 3 bases, and 13 bases separated the two germline ends. The V gene's germline CDR1 is SQVTM and CDR2 ANQGSEA. CDR3 sequence reads: CSVGEAGNYEQYF. The CDR3 nucleotides read TGCAGCGTTGGGGAGGCAGGAAACTACGAGCAGTACTTC.

In its sample, this clone was seen once. V gene TRBV27 combines with J gene TRBJ2-7; TRBD1 matches 8 bases. With V trimmed by 5 bases and J by 4 bases, 10 bases remained unmatched. The CDR3 is made up of 15 amino acids. Germline V gene sequence: CDR1 MNHEY, CDR2 SMNVEV (reference sequence). The CDR3 DNA is TGTGCCAGCAGTCCAAATGGACAGGGCCATTACGAGCAGTACTTC. Its translation is CASSPNGQGHYEQYF.

This chain joins TRBV11-2 and TRBJ2-2; 8 positions match TRBD2. Germline assignment: CDR1 SGHAT and CDR2 FQNNGV. The junction had 0 bases not matched to a gene; V was cut back by 1 base and J by 5 bases. The CDR3 loop spans 14 amino acids. CDR3 DNA sequence: TGTGCCAGCAGCTTAGGCGGGGGGACCGGGGAGCTGTTTTTT. It yields the protein CASSLGGGTGELFF.

V gene TRBV13 combines with J gene TRBJ2-1, with TRBD2 matching over 8 bases. Unmatched junction bases numbered 4, after V lost 0 bases and J lost 3 bases. CDR1 is PRHDT, CDR2 FYEKMQ, per germline (reference sequence). The length of the CDR3 is 16 residues. CDR3 protein: CASSLGSSGVYNEQFF. DNA of the CDR3: TGTGCCAGCAGCTTAGGTAGTAGCGGGGTCTACAATGAGCAGTTCTTC.

In its sample, this clone was seen once. The chain combines TRBV4-3 with TRBJ1-2, with TRBD1 as a possible D gene (6 bases). In germline, CDR1 is LGHNA, CDR2 YSLEER. This CDR3 region has 16 residues. The germline V and J ends were trimmed by 3 bases and 4 bases, with 18 bases remaining between them. The CDR3 coding sequence is TGCGCCAGCAGCCAGGACAGAGACAGTTTGTTCTATGGCTACACCTTC. As protein: CASSQDRDSLFYGYTF.

The rearrangement uses TRBV5-4 and TRBJ2-7; no definite D call. CDR3 size: 13 residues. Between the trimmed V and J ends, which lost 2 bases and 3 bases, there was a span of 9 bases. Germline V CDR1 and CDR2: SGHNT, YYREEE (reference sequence). The CDR3 sequence is CASSFAQSYEQYF. CDR3 bases: TGTGCCAGCAGCTTCGCACAGAGCTACGAGCAGTACTTC.

The chain combines TRBV27 with TRBJ1-2, with TRBD1 matching over 7 bases. The J segment lost 5 bases and the V segment lost 8 bases, leaving 2 bases of the junction unmatched. This CDR3 spans 11 amino acids. Germline V gene lookup returns CDR1 MNHEY and CDR2 SMNVEV (reference sequence). In DNA, the CDR3 is TGTGCCAGCTCGGGACAGTATGGCTACACCTTC. Amino acid sequence: CASSGQYGYTF.

The gene calls are TRBV6-5 and TRBJ1-2; D unclear. V lost 0 bases, J lost 5 bases, and 7 bases lay in between. Germline V gives CDR1 MNHEY, CDR2 SVGAGI. The CDR3 spans 13 residues. The CDR3 nucleotides read TGTGCCAGCAGTTACTCGAAGCTTTATGGCTACACCTTC. This translates into CASSYSKLYGYTF.

CDR3 sequence reads: CASSQAGGFQGLGTGELFF. The DNA of the CDR3 is TGTGCCAGCAGCCAAGCGGGAGGCTTCCAGGGACTTGGTACCGGGGAGCTGTTTTTT. V gene TRBV4-2 combines with J gene TRBJ2-2; TRBD2 matches 7 bases. The germline gives CDR1 LGHNA, CDR2 YNFKEQ. The CDR3 extends over 19 amino acids. V shed 1 base, J shed 5 bases, and the junction held 16 bases outside the gene matches.

The chain employs TRBV13 and TRBJ2-1, with TRBD2 matching over 10 bases. Germline CDR1 PRHDT, CDR2 FYEKMQ (reference sequence). This CDR3 has 14 amino acids. V shed 4 bases, J shed 5 bases, and the junction held 2 bases outside the gene matches. This CDR3 reads CASSSGLADNEQFF. Here the CDR3 DNA reads TGTGCCAGCAGCTCAGGACTAGCGGACAATGAGCAGTTCTTC.

The chain carries TRBV30 and TRBJ2-2; TRBD1 aligns across 7 bases. Germline CDR1 is GTSNPN and CDR2 is SVGIG (reference sequence). This CDR3 is built from 14 residues. V lost 3 bases and J lost 2; bases outside the gene matches: 3. The CDR3 is CAWRGGPNTGELFF. The CDR3 DNA follows: TGTGCCTGGAGAGGGGGCCCCAACACCGGGGAGCTGTTTTTT.

The chain employs TRBV2 and TRBJ1-2; 8 bases match TRBD1. The CDR3 sequence is 14 residues long. V dropped 4 bases and J dropped 2; count of bases not matched to a gene: 3. Germline V gene data show CDR1 as SNHLY and CDR2 as FYNNEI. CDR3 bases: TGTGCCAGCAGTGTCAGGGGGCCCAACTATGGCTACACCTTC. Translating gives CASSVRGPNYGYTF. Complete variable domain (other parts from reference TRBV2 and TRBJ1-2): EPEVTQTPSHQVTQMGQEVILRCVPISNHLYFYWYRQILGQKVEFLVSFYNNEISEKSEIFDDQFSVERPDGSNFTLKIRSTKLEDSAMYFCASSVRGPNYGYTFGSGTRLTVV.

The chain couples TRBV5-8 to TRBJ2-7; D is perhaps TRBD1 (6 bases). This CDR3 region has 15 residues. Germline V gene data show CDR1 as SGHTS and CDR2 as YDEGEE. The V end lost 0 bases, the J end lost 0 bases, and 10 bases lay between the germline ends. The DNA for the CDR3 is TGTGCCAGCAGCTTGGCTCAGGGGAGCTCCTACGAGCAGTACTTC. Residues: CASSLAQGSSYEQYF.

This chain uses TRBV11-2 with TRBJ2-7, with 10 nucleotides matching TRBD2. V shed 1 base and J 2 bases; nucleotides not matched to a gene: 11. Looked up from germline, CDR1 is SGHAT and CDR2 is FQNNGV. CDR3 length: 18 amino acids. The CDR3 spells CASSLGAALAGVPYEQYF. CDR3 sequence (DNA): TGTGCCAGCAGCTTAGGGGCGGCTCTAGCGGGGGTTCCCTACGAGCAGTACTTC.

The rearrangement joins TRBV9 to TRBJ2-2; D is possibly TRBD1 (6 bases). The length of the CDR3 is 16 residues. CDR1 is SGDLS, CDR2 YYNGEE, per germline. V lost 4 bases to trimming and J lost 0 bases, with 13 bases between them. CDR3: CASSPRQVANTGELFF. The CDR3 DNA sequence: TGTGCCAGCAGCCCGCGACAGGTAGCGAACACCGGGGAGCTGTTTTTT.

The gene calls are TRBV4-1 and TRBJ2-1, with D maybe TRBD2 (6 bases). In germline, CDR1 is MGHRA, CDR2 YSYEKL. The ends were cut back, 1 base at V and 2 bases at J, with 9 bases in the middle. CDR3 size: 15 residues. The chain's CDR3 is CASSQVIAAYNEQFF. As DNA, the CDR3 is TGCGCCAGCAGCCAAGTAATAGCGGCCTACAATGAGCAGTTCTTC.

The V and J genes are TRBV27 and TRBJ1-4; the D gene is possibly TRBD1 (6 bases). The CDR3 has 11 residues. V gave up 6 bases and J gave up 7 bases, with 6 bases separating them. Germline V gene sequence: CDR1 MNHEY, CDR2 SMNVEV (reference sequence). CDR3 in amino acids: CASRQGEKLFF. CDR3 bases: TGTGCCAGCAGACAGGGTGAAAAACTGTTTTTT.

V gene TRBV29-1 combines with J gene TRBJ2-1, with D uncertain. CDR1 and CDR2 from the germline V gene are SQVTM and ANQGSEA. V was pared by 2 bases and J by 5 bases, with 10 bases between. CDR3 length: 13 amino acids. CDR3 sequence (DNA): TGCAGCGTTGAACCACAGCCCAACAATGAGCAGTTCTTC. Its translation is CSVEPQPNNEQFF.

V gene TRBV7-9 combines with J gene TRBJ2-7; the D gene is possibly TRBD1 (6 bases). V lost 5 bases and J lost 1, with 15 bases in between. Germline values: CDR1 SEHNR, CDR2 FQNEAQ (reference sequence). The length of the CDR3 is 15 residues. The chain's CDR3 is CASSLDRLPSYEQYF. The DNA for the CDR3 is TGTGCCAGCAGCCTCGACAGGTTACCTTCCTACGAGCAGTACTTC. Full variable domain (missing parts from reference TRBV7-9 and TRBJ2-7): DTGVSQNPRHKITKRGQNVTFRCDPISEHNRLYWYRQTLGQGPEFLTYFQNEAQLEKSRLLSDRFSAERPKGSFSTLEIQRTEQGDSAMYLCASSLDRLPSYEQYFGPGTRLTVT.

In its sample, this clone was seen once. Sequence at one end of the junction differs from germline and may be a read error. The V gene is TRBV19, the J gene TRBJ2-2; TRBD1 agrees at 10 bases. Germline lookup yields CDR1 LNHDA and CDR2 SQIVND (reference sequence). The CDR3 is 16 residues long. The CDR3 sequence: CASGINPTGGAGELFF. CDR3 bases: TGTGCCAGTGGTATAAACCCGACAGGGGGCGCCGGGGAGCTGTTTTTT.

Worth noting for this clone: Other DNA sequences within the sample encode an identical CDR3. The V call is TRBV19, the J call TRBJ1-5, with 8 bases matching TRBD1. Germline-derived CDR1 and CDR2 are LNHDA and SQIVND (reference sequence). CDR3 length: 18 amino acids. V lost 6 bases to trimming and J lost 0 bases; unmatched junction nucleotides: 13. The DNA for the CDR3 is TGTGCCAGTAGCTTGGCGGAACAGGGGGTCTATAGCAATCAGCCCCAGCATTTT. As protein: CASSLAEQGVYSNQPQHF.

The CDR3 loop reads CASSSGTGGAGGAFF. The CDR3 DNA is TGTGCCAGCAGCTCCGGGACAGGGGGCGCGGGAGGAGCTTTCTTT. This chain uses TRBV11-2 with TRBJ1-1; 12 bases align to TRBD1. The germline gives CDR1 SGHAT, CDR2 FQNNGV. Germline trimming cut 4 bases from V and 10 bases from J; bases unmatched to any gene: 10. The CDR3 sequence is 15 residues long.

The chain is built from TRBV9 and TRBJ2-3; TRBD2 agrees at 11 bases. Looked up from germline, CDR1 is SGDLS and CDR2 is YYNGEE. This CDR3 has 15 amino acids. V shed 7 bases, J shed 0 bases, and the junction held 4 bases outside the gene matches. CDR3 loop: CASSTSGASTDTQYF. CDR3 sequence (DNA): TGTGCCAGCTCGACTAGCGGGGCTAGCACAGATACGCAGTATTTT.